These T cell receptor beta chains were read from a single sample in a study of vaccination and CD4 T cells after COVID-19. TCRdb reanalysed the PCR reads using MiXCR and keeps one entry per CDR3 protein. The data show about 12,000 distinct CDR3 sequences, 55% to 75% seen once. Antigens of these TCRs are unknown. Sequencing was carried out using CD4+ T cells from blood, cultured in vitro. The receptors here all came from a human donor who had recovered from COVID-19. Each CDR3 is given without its conserved first and last residue. D genes are given only for firm matches.

>TRBD2|TRBJ2-3|TRBV20-1
SAREGRTDTQY
>TRBD2|TRBJ2-7|TRBV5-4
ASSHRSGGSSYEQY
>TRBD2|TRBJ2-3|TRBV10-1
ASSEVAGHTQY
>NA|TRBJ2-3|TRBV20-1
SASVGPGSGTDTQY
>TRBD2|TRBJ2-3|TRBV20-1
SVLAGQGTDTQY
>TRBD2|TRBJ2-5|TRBV20-1
SARDPSGRVETQY
>NA|TRBJ2-2|TRBV5-1
ASSPFPGELF
>NA|TRBJ2-1|TRBV27
ASSTLQGRDNEQF
>TRBD1|TRBJ2-2|TRBV28
ASRLPGQGNTGELF
>TRBD1|TRBJ1-5|TRBV6-1
ASSTDRVNQPQH
>NA|TRBJ2-4|TRBV2
ASSERARDIQY
>TRBD1|TRBJ1-5|TRBV2
ASTGEKDQPQH
>NA|TRBJ2-7|TRBV20-1
SAVRSYEQY
>TRBD2|TRBJ2-1|TRBV7-9
ASSPSGLAGTNEQF
>TRBD2|TRBJ2-1|TRBV28
ASSATSGRAFWYNEQF
>TRBD1|TRBJ2-2|TRBV27
ASSLWTGSGGELF
>NA|TRBJ2-1|TRBV20-1
SAAMVGEYNEQF
>TRBD2|TRBJ2-3|TRBV10-2
ASGPTGGRDTQY
>NA|TRBJ2-1|TRBV7-2
ASDSVGSYNEQF
>TRBD2|TRBJ2-3|TRBV24-1
ATSGGRLAVDTQY
>TRBD1|TRBJ1-1|TRBV20-1
SAPKIDRAGTEAF
>NA|TRBJ2-7|TRBV18
ASLPPSAREQY
>TRBD1|TRBJ1-1|TRBV20-1
SASNPTGGDTEAF
>TRBD2|TRBJ2-5|TRBV12-3/TRBV12-4
ASSFSIAGETQY
>TRBD1|TRBJ2-4|TRBV6-2/TRBV6-3
ASSHLRDSLRGNIQY
>NA|TRBJ2-3|TRBV6-1
ASSEALEIDTQY
>TRBD1|TRBJ1-5|TRBV6-1
ASSDHVGQGVQPQH
>TRBD2|TRBJ2-1|TRBV6-1
ASRGLAGTTEQF
>NA|TRBJ2-1|TRBV24-1
ATSDPRGGSGEQF
>TRBD1|TRBJ2-7|TRBV19
ASGTGSEQY
>NA|TRBJ2-7|TRBV6-1
ASSGWSLGGEQY
>TRBD2|TRBJ2-7|TRBV7-3
ASSLLPPGGGSYEQY
>NA|TRBJ2-2|TRBV4-2
ASSQVQTANTNTGELF
>NA|TRBJ2-3|TRBV20-1
SALLRWLAADTQY
>NA|TRBJ2-5|TRBV4-1
ASSQAFLAQETQY
>NA|TRBJ1-1|TRBV6-1
ASSTEPGWGTEAF
>TRBD2|TRBJ2-1|TRBV6-1
ASSDGVAGLNEQF
>TRBD1|TRBJ2-6|TRBV7-9
ASSLTGGSGANVLT